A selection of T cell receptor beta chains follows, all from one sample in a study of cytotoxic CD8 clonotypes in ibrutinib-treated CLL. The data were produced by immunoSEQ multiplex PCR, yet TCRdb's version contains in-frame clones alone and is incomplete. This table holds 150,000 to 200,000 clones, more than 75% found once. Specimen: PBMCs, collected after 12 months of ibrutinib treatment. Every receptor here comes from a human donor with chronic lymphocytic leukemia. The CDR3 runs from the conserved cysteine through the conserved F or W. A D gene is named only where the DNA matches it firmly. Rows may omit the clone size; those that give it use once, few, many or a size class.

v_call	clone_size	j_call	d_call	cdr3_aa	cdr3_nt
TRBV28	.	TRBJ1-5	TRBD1	CASSLLEGAATYSNQPQHF	TGTGCCAGCAGTTTATTGGAGGGGGCGGCGACGTATAGCAATCAGCCCCAGCATTTT
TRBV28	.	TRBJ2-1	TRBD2	CASSFSGGTYNEQFF	TGTGCCAGCAGTTTTAGCGGGGGGACCTACAATGAGCAGTTCTTC
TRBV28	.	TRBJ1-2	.	CASSLLNMERGYTF	TGTGCCAGCAGTTTACTAAACATGGAGCGGGGCTACACCTTC
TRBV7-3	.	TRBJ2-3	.	CASSPAGRTDTQYF	TGTGCCAGCAGCCCCGCTGGGCGCACAGATACGCAGTATTTT
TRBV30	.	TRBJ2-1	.	CAWSPSGSSYNEQFF	TGTGCCTGGAGTCCTTCTGGGAGCTCCTACAATGAGCAGTTCTTC
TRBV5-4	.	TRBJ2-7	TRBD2	CASSSSGVYEQYF	TGTGCCAGCAGCTCTAGCGGTGTCTACGAGCAGTACTTC
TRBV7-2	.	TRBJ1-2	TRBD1	CASSLPGQGYGYTF	TGTGCCAGCAGCTTACCGGGACAGGGCTATGGCTACACCTTC
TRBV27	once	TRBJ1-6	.	CASKSGGHNSPLHF	TGTGCCAGCAAATCCGGGGGCCATAATTCACCCCTCCACTTT
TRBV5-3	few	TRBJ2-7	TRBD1	CARQDRRSVILYEQYF	TGTGCCCGCCAGGACAGGCGCTCCGTGATTTTGTACGAGCAGTACTTC
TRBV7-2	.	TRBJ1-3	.	CASSLSRNLLSGNTIYF	TGTGCCAGCAGCTTGTCCCGAAACCTTCTCTCTGGAAACACCATATATTTT
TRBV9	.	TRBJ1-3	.	CASSGTRGPGNTIYF	TGTGCCAGCAGCGGAACGAGGGGTCCTGGAAACACCATATATTTT
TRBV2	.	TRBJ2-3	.	CASTDTQYF	TGTGCCAGCACAGATACGCAGTATTTT
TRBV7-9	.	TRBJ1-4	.	CASSLVQGGKLFF	TGTGCCAGCAGCTTAGTCCAGGGAGGAAAACTGTTTTTT
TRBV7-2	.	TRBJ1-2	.	CASSLGGEGYTF	TGTGCCAGCAGCCTAGGGGGTGAGGGCTACACCTTC
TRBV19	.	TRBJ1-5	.	CASSHRGVGNQPQHF	TGTGCCAGTAGCCATCGGGGGGTTGGCAATCAGCCCCAGCATTTT
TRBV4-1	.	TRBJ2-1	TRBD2	CASSQDGIKGLAGAEQFF	TGCGCCAGCAGCCAAGATGGTATAAAGGGACTAGCGGGAGCTGAGCAGTTCTTC
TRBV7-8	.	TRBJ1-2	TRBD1	CASSFGTVNYGYTF	TGTGCCAGCAGCTTCGGGACAGTTAACTATGGCTACACCTTC
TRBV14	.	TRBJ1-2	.	CASSQTSLYGYTF	TGTGCCAGCAGCCAAACATCGCTCTATGGCTACACCTTC
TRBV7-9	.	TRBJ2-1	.	CASSLRGNEQFF	TGTGCCAGCAGCTTGAGGGGAAATGAGCAGTTCTTC
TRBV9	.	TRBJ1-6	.	CASSSGTAGISPLHF	TGTGCCAGCAGCTCCGGGACGGCAGGGATTTCACCCCTCCACTTT
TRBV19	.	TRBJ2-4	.	CASSLDFGSIQYF	TGTGCCAGCTCCCTGGATTTTGGGAGCATTCAGTACTTC
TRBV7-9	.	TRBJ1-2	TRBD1	CASSLGLGQGRHGYTF	TGTGCCAGCAGCTTAGGGCTCGGACAGGGACGGCATGGCTACACCTTC
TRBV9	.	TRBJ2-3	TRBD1	CASSVATGQGTDTQYF	TGTGCCAGCAGCGTAGCGACAGGACAGGGGACAGATACGCAGTATTTT
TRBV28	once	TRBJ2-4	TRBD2	CASSFPGTSQTIQYF	TGTGCCAGCAGTTTCCCCGGGACTAGCCAAACCATTCAGTACTTC
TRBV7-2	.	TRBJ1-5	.	CASSLSMGGNQPQHF	TGTGCCAGCAGCTTAAGCATGGGCGGCAATCAGCCCCAGCATTTT
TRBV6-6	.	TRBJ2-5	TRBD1	CASTPQGAKTQYF	TGTGCCAGCACCCCACAGGGGGCTAAGACCCAGTACTTC
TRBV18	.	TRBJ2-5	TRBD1	CASSPSLGDRQETQYF	TGTGCCAGCTCACCTTCTTTGGGGGACAGACAAGAGACCCAGTACTTC
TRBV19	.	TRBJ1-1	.	CASSKTETLNTEAFF	TGTGCCAGTAGTAAGACGGAGACACTGAACACTGAAGCTTTCTTT